The clone carrying this T cell receptor beta chain was seen a handful of times. Its matching antigen is unknown. Combining a sample-barcoded 5' primer with a J-beta primer mix, a second PCR ran for about 6 to 11 cycles. Each cDNA molecule was tagged by a template-switch adaptor that had 12 random nucleotides. TCRdb re-derived calls from the 5' RACE reads in MiXCR, one entry per CDR3 protein. The table lists over a million distinct CDR3 sequences, around 43% of them singletons, with 15% to 20% in the top ten. These data are taken from a study of blood T cells in healthy people across ages. Germline V gene data show CDR1 as KGHDR and CDR2 as SFDVKD. V dropped 4 bases and J dropped 0; count of bases not matched to a gene: 4. The CDR3 extends over 16 amino acids. The study, taken as a whole, reports: Strong correlation linked observed beta diversity and percent naive T cells. Diversity estimates from one million T cells were considered underestimates.

The sequence derives from a woman aged 55-70 years in good health. Sequenced sample: blood. The chain links TRBV24-1 to TRBJ2-1; 8 bases match TRBD2. The CDR3 sequence is CATSDHSGNSYNEQFF. For the CDR3, the DNA is TGTGCCACCAGTGACCATAGCGGGAACTCCTACAATGAGCAGTTCTTC.